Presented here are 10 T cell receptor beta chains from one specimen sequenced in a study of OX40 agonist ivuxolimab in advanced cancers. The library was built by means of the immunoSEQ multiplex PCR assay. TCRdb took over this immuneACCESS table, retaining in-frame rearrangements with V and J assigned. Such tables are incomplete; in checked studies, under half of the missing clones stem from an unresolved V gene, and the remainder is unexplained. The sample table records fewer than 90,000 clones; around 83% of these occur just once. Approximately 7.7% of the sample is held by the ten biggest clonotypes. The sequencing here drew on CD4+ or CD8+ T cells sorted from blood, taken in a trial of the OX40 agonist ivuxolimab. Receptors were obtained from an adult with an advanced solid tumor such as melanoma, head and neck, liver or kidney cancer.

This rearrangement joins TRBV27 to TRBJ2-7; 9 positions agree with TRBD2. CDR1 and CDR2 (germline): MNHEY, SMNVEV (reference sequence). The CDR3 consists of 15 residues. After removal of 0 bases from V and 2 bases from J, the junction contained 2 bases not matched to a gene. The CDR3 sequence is CASSLSSGGTYEQYF. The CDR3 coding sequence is TGTGCCAGCAGTTTATCAAGCGGGGGGACCTACGAGCAGTACTTC.

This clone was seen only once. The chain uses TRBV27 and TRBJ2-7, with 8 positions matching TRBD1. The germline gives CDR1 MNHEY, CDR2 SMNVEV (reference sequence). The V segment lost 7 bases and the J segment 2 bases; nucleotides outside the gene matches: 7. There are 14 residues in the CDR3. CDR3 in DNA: TGTGCCAGCATTAACACAGGGGGGACCTACGAGCAGTACTTC. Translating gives CASINTGGTYEQYF.

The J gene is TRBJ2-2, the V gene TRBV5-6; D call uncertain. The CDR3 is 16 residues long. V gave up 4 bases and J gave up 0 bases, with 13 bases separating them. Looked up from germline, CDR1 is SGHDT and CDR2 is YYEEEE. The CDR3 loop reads CASSAVGFTNTGELFF. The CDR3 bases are TGTGCCAGCAGCGCAGTAGGGTTCACGAACACCGGGGAGCTGTTTTTT. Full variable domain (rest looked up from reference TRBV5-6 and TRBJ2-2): DAGVTQSPTHLIKTRGQQVTLRCSPKSGHDTVSWYQQALGQGPQFIFQYYEEEERQRGNFPDRFSGHQFPNYSSELNVNALLLGDSALYLCASSAVGFTNTGELFFGEGSRLTVL.

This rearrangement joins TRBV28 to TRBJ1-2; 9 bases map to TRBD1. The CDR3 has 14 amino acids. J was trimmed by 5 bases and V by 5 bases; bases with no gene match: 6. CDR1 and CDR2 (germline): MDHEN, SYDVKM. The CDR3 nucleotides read TGTGCCAGCAGTCTGACCGGGACAGGGTATGGCTACACCTTC. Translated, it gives CASSLTGTGYGYTF.

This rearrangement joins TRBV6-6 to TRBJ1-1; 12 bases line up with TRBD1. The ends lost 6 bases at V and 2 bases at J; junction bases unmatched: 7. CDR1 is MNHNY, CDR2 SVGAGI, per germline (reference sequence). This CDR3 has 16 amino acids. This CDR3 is CASSPGQGAINTEAFF. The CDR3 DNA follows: TGTGCCAGCAGCCCGGGACAGGGGGCTATTAACACTGAAGCTTTCTTT.

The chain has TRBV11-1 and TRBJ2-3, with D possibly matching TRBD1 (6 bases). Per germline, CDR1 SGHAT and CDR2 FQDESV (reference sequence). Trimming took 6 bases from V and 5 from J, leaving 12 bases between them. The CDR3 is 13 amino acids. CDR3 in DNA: TGTGCCAGCAGGACAGGCCCCAGAGATACGCAGTATTTT. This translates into CASRTGPRDTQYF.

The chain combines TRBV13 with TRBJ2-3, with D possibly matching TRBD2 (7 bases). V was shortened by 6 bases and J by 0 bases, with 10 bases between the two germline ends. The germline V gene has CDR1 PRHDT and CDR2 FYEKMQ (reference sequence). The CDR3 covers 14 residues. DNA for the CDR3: TGTGCCAGCAGGAGGGGGGGTAGCACAGATACGCAGTATTTT. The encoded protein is CASRRGGSTDTQYF.

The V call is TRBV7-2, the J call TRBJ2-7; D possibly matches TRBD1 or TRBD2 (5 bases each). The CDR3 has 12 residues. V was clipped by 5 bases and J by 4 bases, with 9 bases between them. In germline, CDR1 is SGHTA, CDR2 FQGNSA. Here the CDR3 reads CASSPRGYEQYF. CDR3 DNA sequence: TGTGCCAGCAGCCCGAGGGGATACGAGCAGTACTTC.

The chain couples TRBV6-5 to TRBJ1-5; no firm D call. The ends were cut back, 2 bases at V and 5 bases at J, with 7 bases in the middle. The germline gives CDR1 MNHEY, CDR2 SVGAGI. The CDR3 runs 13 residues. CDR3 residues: CASSYRTDQPQHF. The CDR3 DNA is TGTGCCAGCAGTTACAGGACTGATCAGCCCCAGCATTTT.

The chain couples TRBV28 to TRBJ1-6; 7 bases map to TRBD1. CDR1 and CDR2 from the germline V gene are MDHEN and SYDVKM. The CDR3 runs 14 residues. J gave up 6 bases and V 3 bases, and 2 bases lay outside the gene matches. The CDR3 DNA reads TGTGCCAGCAGTTTGGGGGACAGTAATTCACCCCTCCACTTT. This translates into CASSLGDSNSPLHF.